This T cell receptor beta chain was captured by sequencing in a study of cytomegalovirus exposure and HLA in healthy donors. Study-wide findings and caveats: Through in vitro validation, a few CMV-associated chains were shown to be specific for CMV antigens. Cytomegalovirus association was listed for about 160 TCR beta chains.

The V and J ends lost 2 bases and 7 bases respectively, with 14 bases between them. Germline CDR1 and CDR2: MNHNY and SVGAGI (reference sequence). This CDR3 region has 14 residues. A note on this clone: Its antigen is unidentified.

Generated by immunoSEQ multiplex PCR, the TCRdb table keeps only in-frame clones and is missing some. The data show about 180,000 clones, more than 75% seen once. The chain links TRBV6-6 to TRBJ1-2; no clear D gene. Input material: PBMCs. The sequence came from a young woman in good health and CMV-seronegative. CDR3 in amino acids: CASSYTLSSRGYTF. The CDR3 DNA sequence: TGTGCCAGCAGTTACACGCTGTCATCGCGTGGCTACACCTTC.